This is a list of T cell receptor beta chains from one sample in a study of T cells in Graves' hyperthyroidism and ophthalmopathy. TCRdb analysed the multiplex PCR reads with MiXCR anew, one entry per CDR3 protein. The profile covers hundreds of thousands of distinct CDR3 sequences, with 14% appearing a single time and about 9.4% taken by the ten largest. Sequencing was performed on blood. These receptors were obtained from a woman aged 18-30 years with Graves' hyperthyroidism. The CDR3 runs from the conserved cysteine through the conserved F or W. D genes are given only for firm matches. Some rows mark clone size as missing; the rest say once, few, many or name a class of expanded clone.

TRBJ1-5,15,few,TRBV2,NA,TGTGCCAGCAGTGAAGGCCGGTGGGACAATCAGCCCCAGCATTTT,CASSEGRWDNQPQHF
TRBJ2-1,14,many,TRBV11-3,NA,TGTGCCAGCAGCTTAGATGAGAGAAGCGGCTCCCAGTTCTTC,CASSLDERSGSQFF
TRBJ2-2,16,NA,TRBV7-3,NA,TGTGCCAGCAGCTTACGGTCCCCAAGTTGGACCGGGGAGCTGTTTTTT,CASSLRSPSWTGELFF
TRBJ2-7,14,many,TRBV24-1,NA,TGTGCCACCAGTGTCTCGGCAGGGGATAACGAGCAGTACTTC,CATSVSAGDNEQYF
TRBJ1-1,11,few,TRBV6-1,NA,TGTGCCAGCAGCCCAGGGCTTGAAGCTTTCTTT,CASSPGLEAFF
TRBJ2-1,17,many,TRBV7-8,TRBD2,TGTGCCAGCAGCTTCGGGACTAGCGAGAAGAACTACAATGAGCAGTTCTTC,CASSFGTSEKNYNEQFF
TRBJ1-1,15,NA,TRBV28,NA,TGTGCCAGCAGTTTATTGCAGGTGCTGAACACTGAAGCTTTCTTT,CASSLLQVLNTEAFF
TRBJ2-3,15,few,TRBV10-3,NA,TGTGCCATCAGTGACCCGACTAGACACACAGATACGCAGTATTTT,CAISDPTRHTDTQYF
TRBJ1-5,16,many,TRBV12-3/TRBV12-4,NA,TGTGCCAGCAGTTTAGCGCGGGGGCCGGGCAATCAGCCCCAGCATTTT,CASSLARGPGNQPQHF
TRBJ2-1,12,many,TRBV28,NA,TGTGCCAGCGGGGGTGATTACAATGAGCAGTTCTTC,CASGGDYNEQFF
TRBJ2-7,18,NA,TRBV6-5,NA,TGTGCCAGCAGTTACTACCCCTTTGGAGGGAAAGCGGCCTACGAGCAGTACTTC,CASSYYPFGGKAAYEQYF
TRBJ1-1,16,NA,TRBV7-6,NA,TGTGCCAGCAGCTTAGAATTAGTCAGGATGAACACTGAAGCTTTCTTT,CASSLELVRMNTEAFF
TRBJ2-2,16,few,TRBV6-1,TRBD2,TGTGCCAGCAGTGCCCAAGCGGGAAAGGACACCGGGGAGCTGTTTTTT,CASSAQAGKDTGELFF
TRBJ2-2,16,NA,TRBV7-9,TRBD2,TGTGCCAGCAGCCCAGGACTAGCGGGCCGCACCGGGGAGCTGTTTTTT,CASSPGLAGRTGELFF
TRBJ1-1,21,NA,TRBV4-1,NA,TGCGCCAGCAGCCAAGAGCTGGTGAGGTTGCAGGGACTTTTAAGTGTCACTGAAGCTTTCTTT,CASSQELVRLQGLLSVTEAFF
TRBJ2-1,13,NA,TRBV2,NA,TGTGCCAGCAGTCCTTGGAGCTACAATGAGCAGTTCTTC,CASSPWSYNEQFF
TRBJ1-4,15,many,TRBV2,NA,TGTGCCAGCAGAGCCAACCAAGGAACTAATGAAAAACTGTTTTTT,CASRANQGTNEKLFF
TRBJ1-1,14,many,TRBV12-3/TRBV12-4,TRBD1,TGTGCCAGCAGTACCACAGGGGGCGCAAGTAAAGCTTTCTTT,CASSTTGGASKAFF
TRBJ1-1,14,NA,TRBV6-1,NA,TGTGCCAGCACTCCCGGGATGGGGGGCACTGAAGCTTTCTTT,CASTPGMGGTEAFF
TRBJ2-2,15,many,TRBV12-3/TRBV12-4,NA,TGTGCCAGCAGTTTCGCAGGGGTCGGGACCGGGGAGCTGTTTTTT,CASSFAGVGTGELFF
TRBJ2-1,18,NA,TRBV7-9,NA,TGTGCCAGCAGCTTAAAATGGTGGGAGCGACGCTCCTACAATGAGCAGTTCTTC,CASSLKWWERRSYNEQFF
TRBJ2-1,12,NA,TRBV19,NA,TGTGCCAGTAGTATTTCGAGCAATGAGCAGTTCTTC,CASSISSNEQFF
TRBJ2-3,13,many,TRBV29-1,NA,TGCAGCGTAGTAAGGGACAACACAGATACGCAGTATTTT,CSVVRDNTDTQYF
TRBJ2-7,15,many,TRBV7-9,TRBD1,TGTGCCAGCAGCATTGGCGGGACAGGGGGCTACGAGCAGTACTTC,CASSIGGTGGYEQYF
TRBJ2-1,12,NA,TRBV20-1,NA,TGCAGTGCTCCCGAGAATAACAATGAGCAGTTCTTC,CSAPENNNEQFF
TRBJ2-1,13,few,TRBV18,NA,TGTGCCAGCTCACCTTCGGCCGGGAATGAGCAGTTCTTC,CASSPSAGNEQFF
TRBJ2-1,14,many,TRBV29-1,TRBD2,TGCAGCGCCCTGACTAGCGGGAGGAAAGATGAGCAGTTCTTC,CSALTSGRKDEQFF
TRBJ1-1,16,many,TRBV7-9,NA,TGTGCCAGCCTCCCCCCTTGGGAAGGAGTGAACACTGAAGCTTTCTTT,CASLPPWEGVNTEAFF
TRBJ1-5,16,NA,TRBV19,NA,TGTGCCAGTAGTATCGGGGCAAACCTTAGCAATCAGCCCCAGCATTTT,CASSIGANLSNQPQHF
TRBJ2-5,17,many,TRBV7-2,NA,TGTGCCAGCAGCTTACACCCCGGGACTGAGATTACCGAGACCCAGTACTTC,CASSLHPGTEITETQYF
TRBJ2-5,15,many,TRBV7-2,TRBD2,TGTGCCAGCAGCTTTGCTAGCGGGAGGGATGAGACCCAGTACTTC,CASSFASGRDETQYF
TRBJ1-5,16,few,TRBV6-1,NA,TGTGCCAGCAGTGAATTTTGGGGCAGTCCCAATCAGCCCCAGCATTTT,CASSEFWGSPNQPQHF
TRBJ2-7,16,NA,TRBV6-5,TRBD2,TGTGCCAGCAGTTACTCCCCGGGACTAGCGGTCTACGAGCAGTACTTC,CASSYSPGLAVYEQYF
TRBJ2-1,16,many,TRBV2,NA,TGTGCCAGCAGTGGTCGTACGGGGGAACCCCTCAATGAGCAGTTCTTC,CASSGRTGEPLNEQFF
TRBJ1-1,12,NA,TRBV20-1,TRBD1,TGCAGTGCTAACGAGGGGGCGCAGAACGCTTTCTTT,CSANEGAQNAFF
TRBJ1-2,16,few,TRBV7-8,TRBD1,TGTGCCAGCAGCCCGACAGGGAAAATTTTCAACTATGGCTACACCTTC,CASSPTGKIFNYGYTF
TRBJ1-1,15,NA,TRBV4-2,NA,TGTGCCAGCAGCCAAGATGGGGCAGGGGTGGGCAAAGCTTTCTTT,CASSQDGAGVGKAFF
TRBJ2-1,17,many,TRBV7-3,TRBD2,TGTGCCAGCAGCTTAACGGTTGGATTAGCGGGGTACAATGAGCAGTTCTTC,CASSLTVGLAGYNEQFF
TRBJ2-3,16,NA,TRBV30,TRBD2,TGTGCCTGGTCGGGACTAGCGGGAGGTCGGGCAGATACGCAGTATTTT,CAWSGLAGGRADTQYF
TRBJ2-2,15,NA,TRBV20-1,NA,TGCAGTGCTAGTCAGGGTACTCCGAACACCGGGGAGCTGTTTTTT,CSASQGTPNTGELFF
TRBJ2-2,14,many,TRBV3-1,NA,TGTGCCAGCAGCCCTCCGACGAACACCGGGGAGCTGTTTTTT,CASSPPTNTGELFF
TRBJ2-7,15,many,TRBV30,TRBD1,TGTGCCGGGATCCCTCGGGACAGGGGCCCCTACGAGCAGTACTTC,CAGIPRDRGPYEQYF
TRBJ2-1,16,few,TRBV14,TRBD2,TGTACCAGCAGCCAAGATGAAGCGGGGGTCTACAATGAGCAGTTCTTC,CTSSQDEAGVYNEQFF
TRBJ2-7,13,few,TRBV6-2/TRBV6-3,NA,TGTGCCAGCAGTTACGGGGCTTGGTACGAGCAGTACTTC,CASSYGAWYEQYF